The TCR beta chain under discussion was sequenced for a study of radiation and T cells in renal cell carcinoma. On the study more broadly: Nephrectomy followed 15 Gy stereotactic body radiation by 4 weeks. Study-wide results and limits: Without pretreatment biopsies, baseline tumor clonotype presence was undetermined.

Time point defined: blood 2 weeks post-SBRT. The treatment here: 15 Gy SBRT to primary tumor, nephrectomy 4 weeks later. This CDR3 spans 16 amino acids. Germline CDR1 reads WSHSY; CDR2 reads SAAADI. V was trimmed by 1 base and J by 3 bases, leaving 13 bases between them. As concerns this clone: The antigen remains unidentified.

Libraries were prepared by immunoSEQ multiplex PCR; TCRdb keeps only in-frame clonotypes and omits some of them. The table has roughly 150,000 clones, about 91% seen once. The clonotype comes from a woman in her forties or fifties with renal cell carcinoma. V usage is TRBV10-2 and J usage is TRBJ1-5; D is possibly TRBD1 (5 bases). The source was blood, collected from a patient whose treatment included radiotherapy and nephrectomy. The CDR3 region is CASSEWVTEDNQPQHF. Here the CDR3 DNA reads TGCGCCAGCAGTGAGTGGGTGACAGAAGACAATCAGCCCCAGCATTTT.